These 8 T cell receptor beta chains were sequenced from one sample in a study of blood T cell repertoires in COVID-19. Using immunoSEQ multiplex PCR, the repertoire was profiled, and TCRdb retains in-frame clones only, with some absent. This table has about 140,000 clones, roughly 81% appearing once. Sequenced sample: peripheral blood. Every receptor here comes from a woman aged 45-59 years with active or convalescent COVID-19.

The V and J genes are TRBV7-2 and TRBJ2-3; 7 bases are shared with TRBD2. V lost 5 bases, J lost 4 bases, and 15 bases stayed unmatched. Germline V gene sequence: CDR1 SGHTA, CDR2 FQGNSA. The CDR3 has 17 amino acids. The CDR3 DNA follows: TGTGCCAGCAGCCCAGGACTCCTGGGGGGGACGGCAGATACGCAGTATTTT. It codes for CASSPGLLGGTADTQYF.

V gene TRBV28 combines with J gene TRBJ2-7, with 7 bases identical to TRBD2. J lost 4 bases, V lost 2 bases, and 5 bases had no gene match. This CDR3 is built from 14 residues. Germline CDR1 is MDHEN and CDR2 is SYDVKM. The CDR3 bases are TGTGCCAGCAGTTTACGGGACTACCGGTACGAGCAGTACTTC. This codes for CASSLRDYRYEQYF.

The chain recombines TRBV4-3 with TRBJ1-2; no definite D call. The V and J ends lost 5 bases and 4 bases respectively, with 14 bases between them. The CDR3 consists of 14 residues. Germline lookup yields CDR1 LGHNA and CDR2 YSLEER. The CDR3 DNA follows: TGCGCCAGCAGCTCCCAGACTGCAGCCTATGGCTACACCTTC. The encoded protein is CASSSQTAAYGYTF.

This clone was seen a handful of times. The rearrangement links TRBV12-3 or TRBV12-4 to TRBJ2-1; D possibly corresponds to TRBD1 (7 bases). The ends were cut back, 7 bases at V and 7 bases at J, with 14 bases in the middle. The CDR3 extends over 13 amino acids. CDR3 sequence (DNA): TGTGCCAGCACTGCGGGACAGAGTAATGAGCAGTTCTTC. Translation: CASTAGQSNEQFF.

This sequence joins TRBV5-1 and TRBJ1-2, with 7 bases matching TRBD1. Germline V gene lookup returns CDR1 SGHRS and CDR2 YFSETQ. After removal of 3 bases from V and 4 bases from J, the junction contained 6 bases not matched to a gene. This CDR3 comprises 14 residues. This CDR3 is CASSSIQGSYGYTF. CDR3 nucleotide sequence: TGCGCCAGCAGCTCGATACAGGGGTCCTATGGCTACACCTTC.

The chain combines TRBV5-6 with TRBJ1-2; no definite D call. The CDR3 sequence is 14 residues long. V lost 2 bases, J lost 4 bases, and 12 bases lay in between. Germline V gives CDR1 SGHDT, CDR2 YYEEEE. CDR3 sequence reads: CASSFKSGSYGYTF. CDR3 sequence (DNA): TGTGCCAGCAGCTTTAAGTCAGGAAGCTATGGCTACACCTTC.

This chain joins TRBV7-6 and TRBJ1-1, with 9 positions matching TRBD1. V was clipped by 5 bases and J by 6 bases; unmatched bases: 10. There are 15 residues in the CDR3. CDR1 and CDR2 from the germline V gene are SGHVS and FNYEAQ. The CDR3 loop is CASSGPTGGWAEAFF. CDR3 bases: TGTGCCAGCAGCGGCCCTACAGGGGGCTGGGCTGAAGCTTTCTTT. Complete variable domain (other parts from reference TRBV7-6 and TRBJ1-1): GAGVSQSPRYKVTKRGQDVALRCDPISGHVSLYWYRQALGQGPEFLTYFNYEAQQDKSGLPNDRFSAERPEGSISTLTIQRTEQRDSAMYRCASSGPTGGWAEAFFGQGTRLTVV.

The J gene is TRBJ2-5, the V gene TRBV2, with 15 bases matching TRBD2. J gave up 2 bases and V 7 bases, and 8 bases lay outside the gene matches. This CDR3 has 17 amino acids. Per the germline V gene, CDR1 is SNHLY and CDR2 is FYNNEI. DNA for the CDR3: TGTGCCAGCACTCGTCCCGGGACTAGCGGGGGGCAAGAGACCCAGTACTTC. The encoded protein is CASTRPGTSGGQETQYF. Supplemented by reference TRBV2 and TRBJ2-5, the full variable domain reads EPEVTQTPSHQVTQMGQEVILRCVPISNHLYFYWYRQILGQKVEFLVSFYNNEISEKSEIFDDQFSVERPDGSNFTLKIRSTKLEDSAMYFCASTRPGTSGGQETQYFGPGTRLLVL.